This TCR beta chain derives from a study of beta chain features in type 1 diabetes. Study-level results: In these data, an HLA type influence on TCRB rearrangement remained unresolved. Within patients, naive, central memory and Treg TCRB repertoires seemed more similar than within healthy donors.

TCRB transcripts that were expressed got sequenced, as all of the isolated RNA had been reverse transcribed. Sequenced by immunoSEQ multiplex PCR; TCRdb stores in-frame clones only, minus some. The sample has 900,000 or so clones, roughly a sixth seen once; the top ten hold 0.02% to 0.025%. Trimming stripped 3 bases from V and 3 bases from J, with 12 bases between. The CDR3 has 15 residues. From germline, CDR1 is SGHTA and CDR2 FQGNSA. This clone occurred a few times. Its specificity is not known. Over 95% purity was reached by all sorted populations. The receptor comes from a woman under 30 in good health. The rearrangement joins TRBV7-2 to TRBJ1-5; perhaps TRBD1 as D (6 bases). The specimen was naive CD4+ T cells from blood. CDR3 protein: CASSLDSYYNQPQHF. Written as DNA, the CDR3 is TGTGCCAGCAGCTTGGACAGCTACTACAATCAGCCCCAGCATTTT.